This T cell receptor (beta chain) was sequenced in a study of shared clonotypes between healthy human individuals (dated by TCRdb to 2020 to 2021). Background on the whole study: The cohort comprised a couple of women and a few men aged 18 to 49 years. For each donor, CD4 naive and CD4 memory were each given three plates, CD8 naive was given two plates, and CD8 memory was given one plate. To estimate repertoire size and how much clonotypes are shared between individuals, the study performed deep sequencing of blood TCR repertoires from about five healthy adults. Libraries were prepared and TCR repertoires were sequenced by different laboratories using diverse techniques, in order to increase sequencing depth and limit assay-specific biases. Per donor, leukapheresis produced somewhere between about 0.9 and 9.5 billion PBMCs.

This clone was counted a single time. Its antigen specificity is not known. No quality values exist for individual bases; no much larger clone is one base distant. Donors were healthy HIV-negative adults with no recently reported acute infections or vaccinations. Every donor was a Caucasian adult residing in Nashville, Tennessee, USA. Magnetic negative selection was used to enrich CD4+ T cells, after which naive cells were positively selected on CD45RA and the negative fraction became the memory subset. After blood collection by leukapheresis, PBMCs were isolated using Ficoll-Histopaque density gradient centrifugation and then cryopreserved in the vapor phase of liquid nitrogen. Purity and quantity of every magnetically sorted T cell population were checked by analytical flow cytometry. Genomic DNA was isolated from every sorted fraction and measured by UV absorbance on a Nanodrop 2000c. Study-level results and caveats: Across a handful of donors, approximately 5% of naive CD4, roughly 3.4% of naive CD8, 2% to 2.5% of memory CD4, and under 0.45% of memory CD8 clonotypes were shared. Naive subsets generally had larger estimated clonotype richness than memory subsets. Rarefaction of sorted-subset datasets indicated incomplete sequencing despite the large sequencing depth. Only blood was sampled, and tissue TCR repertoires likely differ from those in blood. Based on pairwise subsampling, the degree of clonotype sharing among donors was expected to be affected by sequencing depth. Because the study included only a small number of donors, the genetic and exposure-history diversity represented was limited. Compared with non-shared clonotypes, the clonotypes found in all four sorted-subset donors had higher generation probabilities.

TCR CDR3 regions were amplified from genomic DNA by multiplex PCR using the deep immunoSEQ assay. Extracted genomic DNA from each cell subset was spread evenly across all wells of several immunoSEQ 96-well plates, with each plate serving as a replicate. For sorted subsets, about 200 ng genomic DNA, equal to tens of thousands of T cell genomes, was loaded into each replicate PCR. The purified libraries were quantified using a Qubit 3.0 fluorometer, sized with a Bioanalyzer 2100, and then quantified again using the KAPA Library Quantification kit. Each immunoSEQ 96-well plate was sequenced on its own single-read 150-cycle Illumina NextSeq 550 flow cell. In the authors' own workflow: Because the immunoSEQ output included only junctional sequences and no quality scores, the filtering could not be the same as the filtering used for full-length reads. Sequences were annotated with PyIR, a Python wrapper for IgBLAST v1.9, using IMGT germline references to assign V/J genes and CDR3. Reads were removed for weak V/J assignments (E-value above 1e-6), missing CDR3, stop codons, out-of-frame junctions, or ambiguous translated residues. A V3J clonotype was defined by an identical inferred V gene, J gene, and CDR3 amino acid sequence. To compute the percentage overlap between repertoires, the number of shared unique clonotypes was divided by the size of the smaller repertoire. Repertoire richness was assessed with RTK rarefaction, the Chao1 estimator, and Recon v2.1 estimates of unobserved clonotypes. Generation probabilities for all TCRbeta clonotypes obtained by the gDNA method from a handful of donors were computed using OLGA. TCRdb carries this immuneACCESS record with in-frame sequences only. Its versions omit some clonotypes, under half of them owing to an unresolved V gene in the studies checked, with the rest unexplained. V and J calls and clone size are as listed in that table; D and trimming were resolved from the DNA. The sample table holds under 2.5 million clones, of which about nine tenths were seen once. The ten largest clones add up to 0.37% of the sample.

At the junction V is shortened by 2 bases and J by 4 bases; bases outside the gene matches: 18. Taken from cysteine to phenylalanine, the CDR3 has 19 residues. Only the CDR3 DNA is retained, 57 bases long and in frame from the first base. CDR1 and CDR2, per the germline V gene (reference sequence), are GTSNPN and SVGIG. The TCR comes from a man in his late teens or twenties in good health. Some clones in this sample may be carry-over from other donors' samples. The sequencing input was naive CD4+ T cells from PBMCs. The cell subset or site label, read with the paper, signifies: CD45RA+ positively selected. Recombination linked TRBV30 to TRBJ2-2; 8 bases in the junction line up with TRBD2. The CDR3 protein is CAWSLRGGYGTRPTGELFF. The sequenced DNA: TGTGCCTGGAGTCTACGGGGGGGGTACGGGACTAGGCCCACCGGGGAGCTGTTTTTT.